This entry lists 5 T cell receptor beta chains sequenced from one sample in a study of radiation and T cells in renal cell carcinoma. Specified treatment: treatment-naive control, cytoreductive nephrectomy. Profiled with immunoSEQ multiplex PCR; TCRdb holds only in-frame clones, not every one. The repertoire holds roughly 13,000 clones, with over 60% as singletons. This sample comprised tumor tissue, obtained from a patient whose treatment was nephrectomy without radiotherapy. Every receptor here comes from a woman older than 75 with renal cell carcinoma.

This clone was recorded only once. DNA of the CDR3: TGTGCCAGTAGTAGGGGACGTGACACTGAAGCTTTCTTT. Its translation: CASSRGRDTEAFF. The genes are TRBV19 and TRBJ1-1; D might be TRBD1 (5 bases). The V and J ends lost 4 bases and 3 bases respectively, with 9 bases between them. CDR3 size: 13 residues. CDR1 LNHDA and CDR2 SQIVND come from the germline V gene (reference sequence).

This chain connects TRBV19 to TRBJ2-1; the D gene is possibly TRBD1 (5 bases). Trimming left V 11 bases short and J 3 bases short, with 14 bases between. This CDR3 has 13 amino acids. Per the germline V gene, CDR1 is LNHDA and CDR2 is SQIVND (reference sequence). The CDR3 loop is CAAGQGRYNEQFF. CDR3 sequence (DNA): TGTGCCGCCGGGCAGGGCCGCTACAATGAGCAGTTCTTC.

The rearrangement links TRBV10-3 to TRBJ1-2; 7 positions agree with TRBD1. V trimming: 2 bases; J trimming: 9 bases; junction bases outside the gene matches: 9. Germline V gene sequence: CDR1 ENHRY, CDR2 SYGVKD. This CDR3 has 14 residues. CDR3 sequence (DNA): TGTGCCATCAGTGAGGCCCGGGACAGCAAGCGCTACACCTTC. Amino acid sequence: CAISEARDSKRYTF.

This chain joins TRBV29-1 and TRBJ1-2; 7 bases match TRBD1. This CDR3 contains 15 residues. Germline CDR1 is SQVTM and CDR2 is ANQGSEA. Trimming removed 0 bases from V and 3 bases from J; junction bases left unmatched: 7. CDR3: CSVEDHTGTDYGYTF. DNA of the CDR3: TGCAGCGTTGAAGATCACACCGGGACAGACTATGGCTACACCTTC.

J is TRBJ2-7 and V is TRBV6-5; D uncertain. CDR1 and CDR2 (germline): MNHEY, SVGAGI. V shed 0 bases and J shed 5 bases, with 2 bases lying between them. This CDR3 region has 11 residues. The CDR3 DNA reads TGTGCCAGCAGTTACTCTCACGAGCAGTACTTC. This translates into CASSYSHEQYF.